Included here is one T cell receptor (beta chain) sequence, with context. Its antigen is unknown. The data were taken from a study of shared clonotypes between healthy human individuals. At the level of the study: The study enrolled a couple of women and a few men aged 18 to 49. General study points: There were few donors, and this limited the genetic and exposure-history diversity represented. Investigators expected sequencing depth to affect clonotype sharing among donors.

Naive CD8 cells, CD45RO-negative and positively selected for CCR7, excluded terminally differentiated effector memory CD45RA+ cells. The protocol was immunoSEQ multiplex PCR, while the TCRdb copy is restricted to in-frame clones and leaves out a portion. In the table there are about 2 million clones, approximately 94% of which are singletons. The length of the CDR3 is 14 residues. Germline V gene lookup returns CDR1 SGHTA and CDR2 FQGTGA. The V end lost 5 bases, the J end lost 5 bases, and 16 bases lay between the germline ends. The chain couples TRBV7-3 to TRBJ2-7; D might be TRBD2 (6 bases). The sequence was obtained from a man aged 18 to 35 in good health. Specimen: naive CD8+ T cells sorted from blood. The CDR3 region is CASSRGSGLDEQYF. The CDR3 region has the DNA TGTGCCAGCAGCCGAGGTAGCGGTCTGGACGAGCAGTACTTC.